These 31 T cell receptor beta chains share one sample of origin, sequenced in a study of breast tumors, draining lymph nodes, adjacent tissues. MiXCR was run by TCRdb on the multiplex PCR reads, yielding one entry per CDR3 protein. The data show some 150,000 distinct CDR3 sequences, around 20% seen once. The lymph nodes were axillary draining lymph nodes from breast cancer patients. Input material: axillary lymph node tissue. The origin of the receptors is a female donor with breast cancer. Some clones in this sample may be carry-over from other donors' samples.

In this sample, this clonotype turned up many times. This chain links TRBV18 with TRBJ2-7; TRBD2 aligns across 9 bases. The CDR3 extends over 14 amino acids. Germline loops: CDR1 KGHSH, CDR2 LQKENI. Trimming cost V 5 bases and J 5 bases; bases outside gene matches: 7. The DNA of the CDR3 is TGTGCCAGCTCAACGCTAATAGCGGGAGACGAGCAGTACTTC. Translated, it gives CASSTLIAGDEQYF.

As regards this clonotype: This may arise from a read error, as a much more abundant clone is one base away. This chain joins TRBV19 and TRBJ2-5; 14 bases match TRBD2. Germline values: CDR1 LNHDA, CDR2 SQIVND (reference sequence). The V segment lost 1 base and the J segment 5 bases; nucleotides outside the gene matches: 12. The CDR3 contains 19 residues. DNA for the CDR3: TGTGCCAGTAGTATAGTCCCCGGGACTAGCGGGAGTCTTATTGAGACCCAGTACTTC. It specifies CASSIVPGTSGSLIETQYF.

This clonotype has at least ten counts. The V and J genes are TRBV5-1 and TRBJ2-2; tentatively, D is TRBD1 (6 bases). CDR1 and CDR2 (germline): SGHRS, YFSETQ. Trimming took off 5 bases at V and 5 bases at J, with 16 bases between the two ends. The length of the CDR3 is 15 residues. Here the CDR3 reads CASRDHRVRTGELFF. CDR3 DNA sequence: TGCGCCAGCAGAGACCACAGGGTGAGGACCGGGGAGCTGTTTTTT. The full variable domain, its missing parts supplied by reference TRBV5-1 and TRBJ2-2, is KAGVTQTPRYLIKTRGQQVTLSCSPISGHRSVSWYQQTPGQGLQFLFEYFSETQRNKGNFPGRFSGRQFSNSRSEMNVSTLELGDSALYLCASRDHRVRTGELFFGEGSRLTVL.

About this clonotype: Being one base from a much bigger clone, this may be a read error. The CDR3 here is CASARLNTGELFF. DNA of the CDR3: TGTGCCAGCGCTCGACTGAACACCGGGGAGCTGTTTTTT. The chain is built from TRBV2 and TRBJ2-2; D not resolved. Germline CDR1 is SNHLY and CDR2 is FYNNEI. This CDR3 region has 13 residues. Trimming removed 8 bases from V and 1 base from J, with 8 bases in between.

About this clonotype: Since a much larger clone is just one base distant, this may be a read error. The CDR3 region has the DNA TGTGCCAGCGGCCCCAATAGATCCCCAACCTACGAGCAGTACTTC. Translation gives CASGPNRSPTYEQYF. The J gene is TRBJ2-7, the V gene TRBV4-2; D ambiguous. The germline gives CDR1 LGHNA, CDR2 YNFKEQ. This CDR3 has 15 residues. V lost 8 bases and J 2 bases, leaving 19 bases between the germline ends.

V usage is TRBV28 and J usage is TRBJ2-1; D ambiguous. Germline V gene data show CDR1 as MDHEN and CDR2 as SYDVKM. This CDR3 spans 13 amino acids. Trimming stripped 4 bases from V and 8 bases from J, with 12 bases between. CDR3 sequence reads: CASSSPVGDEQFF. Here the CDR3 DNA reads TGTGCCAGCAGTTCCCCAGTGGGCGATGAGCAGTTCTTC.

This clonotype came up many times. The rearrangement links TRBV6-9 to TRBJ2-5; possibly TRBD2 for D (5 bases). Looked up from germline, CDR1 is MNHGY and CDR2 is SVAAGI. V lost 8 bases, J lost 3 bases, and 13 bases lay in between. This CDR3 is 13 amino acids long. The CDR3 DNA reads as TGTGCCAGCGCGGTCGGGGAAGAAGAGACCCAGTACTTC. Its translation: CASAVGEEETQYF.

This clonotype was detected ten times or more. This chain joins TRBV12-3 or TRBV12-4 and TRBJ1-4; 10 nucleotides match TRBD1. The CDR3 runs 19 residues. The junction had 13 bases not matched to a gene; V was cut back by 4 bases and J by 2 bases. This chain's CDR3 is CASSWGTGAFSKTNEKLFF. In DNA, the CDR3 is TGTGCCAGCAGTTGGGGGACAGGGGCCTTTTCGAAGACTAATGAAAAACTGTTTTTT.

In this sample, this clonotype turned up many times. The V gene is TRBV5-6, the J gene TRBJ2-1; 9 bases line up with TRBD2. The CDR3 consists of 14 residues. V lost 2 bases and J lost 7; bases outside the gene matches: 4. Per the germline V gene, CDR1 is SGHDT and CDR2 is YYEEEE. The CDR3, as DNA: TGTGCCAGCAGCTTTTTAGCGGGAGCAAATGAGCAGTTCTTC. As protein: CASSFLAGANEQFF.

This clonotype appeared many times. V and J are TRBV6-2 or TRBV6-3 and TRBJ2-7; no clear D gene. Germline V CDR1 and CDR2: MNHEY, SVGEGT. V lost 5 bases to trimming and J lost 3 bases, with 20 bases between them. This CDR3 comprises 16 residues. The CDR3 region is CASSATPAGSRYEQYF. The CDR3 region has the DNA TGTGCCAGCAGTGCCACGCCGGCAGGATCTCGCTACGAGCAGTACTTC.

This clonotype was counted many times. The CDR3 here is CASTQGDGRYEQYF. DNA of the CDR3: TGTGCCAGCACCCAGGGGGACGGCCGCTACGAGCAGTACTTC. This chain uses TRBV6-1 with TRBJ2-7; 7 nucleotides agree with TRBD1. J gave up 3 bases and V 7 bases, and 9 bases lay outside the gene matches. The CDR3 covers 14 residues. Germline loops: CDR1 MNHNS, CDR2 SASEGT.

This clonotype was counted many times. CDR3: CSASPSGGGQPQHF. As DNA, the CDR3 is TGCAGTGCTAGCCCTTCAGGGGGAGGTCAGCCCCAGCATTTT. The chain links TRBV20-1 to TRBJ1-5; 7 positions agree with TRBD1. Germline loops: CDR1 DFQATT, CDR2 SNEGSKA (reference sequence). The CDR3 spans 14 residues. Trimming at V came to 3 bases and at J to 6 bases, leaving 8 bases not matched to a gene.

The chain carries TRBV20-1 and TRBJ1-6; 10 nucleotides match TRBD1. From germline, CDR1 is DFQATT and CDR2 SNEGSKA (reference sequence). Trimming cost V 0 bases and J 9 bases; bases outside gene matches: 5. The CDR3 is 15 residues long. CDR3 in amino acids: CSARDIRQGASPLHF. As DNA, the CDR3 is TGCAGTGCTAGAGATATAAGACAGGGGGCTTCACCCCTCCACTTT.

This clonotype has at least ten counts. The chain uses TRBV7-9 and TRBJ1-5, with 7 bases lining up with TRBD1. V was pared by 6 bases and J by 2 bases, with 4 bases of the junction left unmatched. The germline V gene has CDR1 SEHNR and CDR2 FQNEAQ (reference sequence). The CDR3 is 14 residues long. CDR3: CASSQGGGNQPQHF. CDR3 coding DNA: TGTGCCAGCAGTCAGGGGGGCGGCAATCAGCCCCAGCATTTT.

The table lists this clonotype with a few counts. This chain connects TRBV28 to TRBJ2-3, with 8 bases that match TRBD2. The length of the CDR3 is 16 residues. V shed 6 bases and J 1 base; nucleotides not matched to a gene: 9. The germline gives CDR1 MDHEN, CDR2 SYDVKM. CDR3: CASRPLVREGTDTQYF. The CDR3 DNA sequence: TGTGCCAGCAGACCTTTAGTGCGGGAGGGCACAGATACGCAGTATTTT.

This clonotype came up many times. CDR3 residues: CASSIKLGQPAYEQYF. The CDR3 DNA reads as TGTGCCAGTAGTATTAAACTCGGACAGCCAGCCTACGAGCAGTACTTC. The chain employs TRBV19 and TRBJ2-7; tentatively, D is TRBD1 (6 bases). Germline CDR1 reads LNHDA; CDR2 reads SQIVND (reference sequence). V was shortened by 3 bases and J by 2 bases, with 17 bases between the two germline ends. This CDR3 comprises 16 residues. Drawing the rest from reference TRBV19 and TRBJ2-7, the complete variable domain is DGGITQSPKYLFRKEGQNVTLSCEQNLNHDAMYWYRQDPGQGLRLIYYSQIVNDFQKGDIAEGYSVSREKKESFPLTVTSAQKNPTAFYLCASSIKLGQPAYEQYFGPGTRLTVT.

This clonotype was observed at least ten times. The chain recombines TRBV19 with TRBJ1-2; D is unresolved. CDR1 LNHDA and CDR2 SQIVND come from the germline V gene (reference sequence). This CDR3 comprises 14 residues. With 5 bases removed from V and 4 bases from J, the gap between germline ends came to 14 bases. The CDR3 is CASSEGRQTYGYTF. The DNA of the CDR3 is TGTGCCAGTAGTGAAGGTCGGCAGACCTATGGCTACACCTTC.

At least ten counts were recorded for this clonotype. The chain couples TRBV28 to TRBJ2-7; 9 bases agree with TRBD2. The J segment lost 5 bases and the V segment lost 3 bases, leaving 8 bases of the junction unmatched. The CDR3 is 15 residues long. The germline CDR1 and CDR2 sequences are MDHEN and SYDVKM. The CDR3 nucleotides read TGTGCCAGCAGTTTTGTTAGCGGGAGACTTCACGAGCAGTACTTC. Protein: CASSFVSGRLHEQYF.

This clonotype was seen repeatedly, ten times or more. This rearrangement joins TRBV5-1 to TRBJ2-5, with 10 nucleotides matching TRBD2. There are 15 residues in the CDR3. Trimming cost V 0 bases and J 7 bases; bases outside gene matches: 6. From germline, CDR1 is SGHRS and CDR2 YFSETQ. CDR3 loop: CASSLELAGVGTQYF. CDR3 DNA: TGCGCCAGCAGCTTGGAGCTAGCGGGAGTCGGGACCCAGTACTTC.

The chain uses TRBV9 and TRBJ2-2; 11 nucleotides agree with TRBD1. Trimming removed 4 bases from V and 4 bases from J; junction bases left unmatched: 6. The CDR3 runs to 16 residues. Germline loops: CDR1 SGDLS, CDR2 YYNGEE. This CDR3 reads CASSPRTGGTTGELFF. The DNA for the CDR3 is TGTGCCAGCAGCCCCCGGACAGGGGGCACCACCGGGGAGCTGTTTTTT.

This clonotype was observed many times. This rearrangement joins TRBV2 to TRBJ2-1; D is unresolved. Germline CDR1 is SNHLY and CDR2 is FYNNEI. CDR3 length: 12 amino acids. With 9 bases removed from V and 8 bases from J, the gap between germline ends came to 14 bases. The CDR3 nucleotides are TGTGCCAGTGAAGTGGGTGACCATGAGCAGTTCTTC. Amino acids: CASEVGDHEQFF.

For this clonotype: A much larger clone differs from this one at a single base, so this may be a read error. The chain uses TRBV6-1 and TRBJ2-7; TRBD2 agrees at 11 bases. The germline gives CDR1 MNHNS, CDR2 SASEGT. The CDR3 is 16 amino acids. DNA of the CDR3: TGTGCCGGCAGCCGGACTGAGACTAGCGGGACCTACGAGCAGTACTTC. Its protein is CAGSRTETSGTYEQYF.

This clonotype was seen only once. It may be a read error: a sequence one base away is much more abundant. This chain joins TRBV28 and TRBJ2-7, with no clear D. CDR1 MDHEN and CDR2 SYDVKM come from the germline V gene. V shed 8 bases and J shed 3 bases, with 8 bases lying between them. The CDR3 totals 11 residues. CDR3 DNA: TGTGCCAGCGTTGGGATCTACGAGCAGTACTTC. This sequence encodes CASVGIYEQYF.

Ten or more counts support this clonotype. The chain combines TRBV4-1 with TRBJ2-2; maybe TRBD2 (7 bases). The CDR3 has 18 amino acids. Trimming cost V 1 base and J 1 base, with 16 bases left between them. Looked up from germline, CDR1 is MGHRA and CDR2 is YSYEKL. CDR3 sequence reads: CASSQAEGGGMNTGELFF. Here the CDR3 DNA reads TGCGCCAGCAGCCAAGCCGAGGGGGGGGGAATGAACACCGGGGAGCTGTTTTTT.

This clonotype was observed many times. The rearrangement links TRBV7-9 to TRBJ2-2; 7 bases are shared with TRBD1. Trimming cost V 5 bases and J 5 bases; bases outside gene matches: 5. The CDR3 covers 14 residues. Germline lookup yields CDR1 SEHNR and CDR2 FQNEAQ (reference sequence). CDR3 residues: CASSPSGGTGELFF. CDR3 in DNA: TGTGCCAGCAGCCCCTCAGGGGGAACCGGGGAGCTGTTTTTT.

This clonotype was counted only a few times. The chain has TRBV28 and TRBJ2-7, with 10 bases that match TRBD2. The CDR3 is 15 residues long. Germline V gene lookup returns CDR1 MDHEN and CDR2 SYDVKM. V dropped 3 bases and J dropped 7; count of bases not matched to a gene: 9. As DNA, the CDR3 is TGTGCCAGCAGTTTCGGAGCGGGAGGGCCGGGAGAGCAGTACTTC. Protein sequence: CASSFGAGGPGEQYF.

Turning to this clonotype: One base away lies a much larger clone, so this may be a sequencing read error. CDR3 sequence reads: CSAREWDGGNYGYTF. Here the CDR3 DNA reads TGCAGTGCTAGAGAGTGGGACGGCGGGAACTATGGCTACACCTTC. The chain recombines TRBV20-1 with TRBJ1-2; D is possibly TRBD1 (5 bases). Looked up from germline, CDR1 is DFQATT and CDR2 is SNEGSKA (reference sequence). The CDR3 length is 15 residues. Trimming removed 0 bases from V and 2 bases from J, with 13 bases in between.

In regard to this clonotype: A much larger clone lies one base from this, so it may be a read error. The rearrangement uses TRBV24-1 and TRBJ2-3; TRBD2 matches 7 bases. CDR1 is KGHDR and CDR2 is SFDVKD in the germline V gene. The CDR3 is 16 residues long. The CDR3: CATGDWAGVGTDTQYF. The DNA for the CDR3 is TGTGCCACCGGTGATTGGGCGGGAGTGGGCACAGATACGCAGTATTTT.

This clonotype was recorded a few times. In DNA, the CDR3 is TGTGCCAGCAGTTACTCCCTGACCATGACTAGTCAAGGCTATAACATTCAGTACTTC. It encodes CASSYSLTMTSQGYNIQYF. This chain joins TRBV6-6 and TRBJ2-4, with TRBD2 as a possible D gene (6 bases). This CDR3 has 19 amino acids. Germline loops: CDR1 MNHNY, CDR2 SVGAGI (reference sequence). V dropped 0 bases and J dropped 7 bases, with 25 bases sitting between them.

This clonotype was counted many times. The rearrangement joins TRBV6-1 to TRBJ2-5; D is tentatively TRBD1 or TRBD2 (5 bases each). The V gene lost 2 bases and the J gene lost 5 bases, with 15 bases spanning the gap. CDR1 is MNHNS, CDR2 SASEGT, per germline. The CDR3 is 15 residues long. CDR3 region: CASSEMQLGPETQYF. CDR3 nucleotide sequence: TGTGCCAGCAGTGAAATGCAATTGGGACCCGAGACCCAGTACTTC.

This clonotype was recorded many times. The chain carries TRBV24-1 and TRBJ2-3; 8 nucleotides match TRBD1. The CDR3 runs 15 residues. The J segment lost 2 bases and the V segment lost 5 bases, leaving 5 bases of the junction unmatched. CDR1 and CDR2 from the germline V gene are KGHDR and SFDVKD. The CDR3 DNA reads as TGTGCCACCAGTGCCCTGACAGGGGCCACAGATACGCAGTATTTT. Protein: CATSALTGATDTQYF.